Listed below are T cell receptor beta chains from one sample, sequenced in a study of cytomegalovirus exposure and HLA in healthy donors. Assay used: immunoSEQ multiplex PCR; TCRdb lists only in-frame clones, some missing. The sample lists about 44,000 clones, approximately 94% occurring once. Sequences were obtained from PBMCs. The source is a woman aged 18-29 years in good health and CMV-seronegative. The CDR3 runs from the conserved cysteine through the conserved F or W. A D gene is named only where the DNA matches it firmly. For some rows the clone size is stated as once, few or many, or as a class when expanded; others skip it.

clone_size j_call v_call d_call cdr3_aa cdr3_nt
. TRBJ2-1 TRBV10-3 TRBD2 CAIMAGGPEDYNEQFF TGTGCCATCATGGCGGGAGGGCCCGAAGATTACAATGAGCAGTTCTTC
. TRBJ1-5 TRBV6-5 . CASSDTSNQPQHF TGTGCCAGTTCGGACACTAGCAATCAGCCCCAGCATTTT
. TRBJ1-2 TRBV14 TRBD1 CASSPSGTGNYGYTF TGTGCCAGCAGCCCATCCGGGACAGGGAACTATGGCTACACCTTC
. TRBJ2-7 TRBV30 . CAWSVFTGASEQYF TGTGCCTGGAGTGTATTCACAGGCGCAAGCGAGCAGTACTTC
. TRBJ1-5 TRBV2 . CASSREGTYNQPQHF TGTGCCAGCAGCCGGGAAGGAACATACAATCAGCCCCAGCATTTT
. TRBJ1-5 TRBV30 TRBD1 CACQSTGGNQPQHF TGTGCCTGCCAGTCGACAGGGGGCAATCAGCCCCAGCATTTT
. TRBJ1-5 TRBV28 TRBD1 CASSPGTGYNQPQHF TGTGCCAGCAGTCCCGGGACAGGGTACAATCAGCCCCAGCATTTT
. TRBJ2-1 TRBV19 . CASSIFGDEQFF TGTGCCAGTAGTATATTCGGGGATGAGCAGTTCTTC
. TRBJ2-7 TRBV10-2 TRBD1 CASSARDRGPYEQYF TGCGCCAGCAGCGCCCGGGACAGGGGACCCTACGAGCAGTACTTC
. TRBJ2-3 TRBV5-1 . CASSLIGTYTDTQYF TGCGCCAGCAGCTTGATCGGGACTTACACAGATACGCAGTATTTT
. TRBJ2-6 TRBV4-2 . CASSQDSSYSGANVLTF TGTGCCAGCAGCCAAGATTCCTCTTACTCTGGGGCCAACGTCCTGACTTTC
. TRBJ1-2 TRBV6-1 . CASSEVLGGGGYGYTF TGTGCCAGCAGTGAAGTACTCGGGGGAGGCGGCTATGGCTACACCTTC
. TRBJ1-1 TRBV7-3 TRBD1 CASRGQGRTEAFF TGTGCCAGCAGGGGACAGGGTCGGACTGAAGCTTTCTTT
. TRBJ1-4 TRBV7-9 TRBD1 CASSPMGQSNEKLFF TGTGCCAGCAGCCCGATGGGACAGAGTAATGAAAAACTGTTTTTT
. TRBJ2-7 TRBV30 TRBD2 CAWALPGTSGRKWQYF TGTGCCTGGGCCCTCCCCGGGACTAGCGGCCGCAAGTGGCAGTACTTC
. TRBJ2-7 TRBV2 . CASSAGTNSYEQYF TGTGCCAGCAGTGCTGGGACAAACTCCTACGAGCAGTACTTC
. TRBJ2-7 TRBV10-2 TRBD1 CASRGQGLYEQYF TGCGCCAGCAGGGGACAGGGACTCTACGAGCAGTACTTC
. TRBJ2-5 TRBV7-3 . CASSLMPGRQETQYF TGTGCCAGCAGCCTAATGCCAGGGAGGCAAGAGACCCAGTACTTC
once TRBJ2-3 TRBV2 . CASSDLGLRSDTQYF TGTGCCAGCAGTGATTTGGGACTTCGTAGTGATACGCAGTATTTT
. TRBJ2-5 TRBV10-3 TRBD2 CAISMLAAQETQYF TGTGCCATCAGTATGCTAGCGGCTCAAGAGACCCAGTACTTC
. TRBJ1-5 TRBV19 . CASSLNGQGNQPQHF TGTGCCAGTAGTTTAAATGGGCAGGGGAATCAGCCCCAGCATTTT
. TRBJ1-1 TRBV10-3 TRBD1 CATYGTENTEAFF TGTGCCACCTATGGGACAGAGAACACTGAAGCTTTCTTT
. TRBJ1-5 TRBV18 TRBD1 CASSPGTGLNQPQHF TGTGCCAGCTCCCCCGGGACAGGTCTTAATCAGCCCCAGCATTTT
. TRBJ1-5 TRBV15 TRBD1 CATSRSGQGTGQPQHF TGTGCCACCAGCAGATCGGGACAGGGCACGGGTCAGCCCCAGCATTTT
. TRBJ2-3 TRBV5-1 . CASSIGLKVTDTQYF TGCGCCAGCAGCATAGGACTCAAGGTGACAGATACGCAGTATTTT
. TRBJ1-5 TRBV28 . CASSFEGYAANSNQPQHF TGTGCCAGCAGTTTTGAGGGTTACGCGGCCAATAGCAATCAGCCCCAGCATTTT
. TRBJ2-7 TRBV5-1 TRBD2 CASSLGLAEIYEQYF TGCGCCAGCAGCTTGGGACTAGCGGAGATCTACGAGCAGTACTTC
. TRBJ2-6 TRBV5-1 . CASSWTAPSGANVLTF TGCGCCAGCAGCTGGACAGCCCCCTCTGGGGCCAACGTCCTGACTTTC
. TRBJ2-7 TRBV30 TRBD2 CAWRASGSYEQYF TGTGCCTGGAGGGCTAGCGGTTCCTACGAGCAGTACTTC
once TRBJ2-3 TRBV4-1 . CASSHLAHGWADTQYF TGCGCCAGCAGCCACCTAGCGCACGGGTGGGCAGATACGCAGTATTTT
once TRBJ1-1 TRBV2 TRBD1 CASSEVGQGSTEAFF TGTGCCAGCAGTGAGGTGGGACAGGGGAGCACTGAAGCTTTCTTT
. TRBJ2-1 TRBV9 TRBD2 CASSPRLAGGSYNEQFF TGTGCCAGCAGCCCTCGGTTAGCGGGAGGCTCCTACAATGAGCAGTTCTTC
. TRBJ1-1 TRBV6-6 . CASSYSGQVVSEAFF TGTGCCAGCAGTTACTCGGGTCAGGTAGTCTCTGAAGCTTTCTTT
. TRBJ1-2 TRBV7-3 TRBD1 CASSSYDRANYGYTF TGTGCCAGCAGCTCTTACGACAGGGCTAACTATGGCTACACCTTC
. TRBJ2-7 TRBV7-2 . CASSLETPTYEQYF TGTGCCAGCAGCTTAGAGACTCCCACCTACGAGCAGTACTTC
. TRBJ1-2 TRBV29-1 TRBD1 CSVERGRDGGYTF TGCAGCGTTGAGAGGGGGCGAGACGGTGGCTACACCTTC